The 10 T cell receptor beta chains below all came from one sample that was sequenced in a study of blood T cell repertoires in COVID-19. Generated by immunoSEQ multiplex PCR, the TCRdb table keeps only in-frame clones and is missing some. Of about 250,000 clones in the sample, more than 70% were seen once. Sequencing was performed on peripheral blood. These receptors came from a man in his forties or fifties with active or convalescent COVID-19.

The gene calls are TRBV11-1 and TRBJ2-2, with a weak D call TRBD2 (6 bases). The CDR3 extends over 16 amino acids. V was shortened by 2 bases and J by 0 bases, with 10 bases between the two germline ends. From germline, CDR1 is SGHAT and CDR2 FQDESV (reference sequence). CDR3 nucleotides: TGTGCCAGCAGCTTAATGGGGGGAACGAACACCGGGGAGCTGTTTTTT. It encodes CASSLMGGTNTGELFF.

The rearrangement links TRBV6-5 to TRBJ1-1; 9 bases are shared with TRBD1. Germline V gives CDR1 MNHEY, CDR2 SVGAGI. The V segment lost 10 bases and the J segment 9 bases; nucleotides outside the gene matches: 15. The CDR3 loop spans 14 amino acids. The CDR3 protein is CATTPGQGRVKAFF. CDR3 nucleotides: TGTGCCACTACACCGGGACAGGGCCGGGTGAAAGCTTTCTTT.

This clone was counted a single time. The chain recombines TRBV15 with TRBJ1-2; 8 bases line up with TRBD1. Germline assignment: CDR1 LNHNV and CDR2 YYDKDF (reference sequence). V shed 0 bases, J shed 2 bases, and the junction held 2 bases outside the gene matches. The CDR3 sequence is 15 residues long. CDR3 amino acids: CATSRERQGNYGYTF. The CDR3 coding sequence is TGTGCCACCAGCAGAGAGAGACAGGGGAACTATGGCTACACCTTC. Full variable domain (missing parts from reference TRBV15 and TRBJ1-2): DAMVIQNPRYQVTQFGKPVTLSCSQTLNHNVMYWYQQKSSQAPKLLFHYYDKDFNNEADTPDNFQSRRPNTSFCFLDIRSPGLGDTAMYLCATSRERQGNYGYTFGSGTRLTVV.

This clone showed up just once. The V and J genes are TRBV5-1 and TRBJ2-3, with a weak D call TRBD2 (5 bases). Germline lookup yields CDR1 SGHRS and CDR2 YFSETQ. CDR3 length equals 16 residues. V was shortened by 3 bases and J by 0 bases, with 14 bases between the two germline ends. CDR3 coding DNA: TGCGCCAGCAGCTGGAGGACGGACTCTAGCACAGATACGCAGTATTTT. Amino acid sequence: CASSWRTDSSTDTQYF.

CDR3 loop: CASSYYNRPRGETQYF. CDR3 nucleotides: TGTGCCAGCAGTTACTATAATAGGCCTAGGGGAGAGACCCAGTACTTC. The chain couples TRBV6-7 to TRBJ2-5; D might be TRBD1 (5 bases). TRBV6-7 is flagged as an ORF with uncertain function. The CDR3 contains 16 residues. Trimming pared 1 base from V and 4 bases from J, leaving 16 bases between.

J is TRBJ1-1 and V is TRBV28; 9 nucleotides match TRBD1. The CDR3 sequence is 16 residues long. The germline CDR1 and CDR2 sequences are MDHEN and SYDVKM. V dropped 3 bases and J dropped 1; count of bases not matched to a gene: 6. This CDR3 is CASSFTGGLGNTEAFF. The CDR3 DNA sequence: TGTGCCAGCAGTTTTACAGGGGGCCTAGGGAACACTGAAGCTTTCTTT.

This clone was counted once. The V gene is TRBV6-2 or TRBV6-3, the J gene TRBJ2-1; 11 bases are a match to TRBD1. From germline, CDR1 is MNHEY and CDR2 SVGEGT. This CDR3 has 13 residues. Losses at the gene ends were 0 bases for V and 12 bases for J; bases not matched to a gene: 1. DNA for the CDR3: TGTGCCAGCAGTTACTCGGGACAGGGGGGGCAGTTCTTC. It codes for CASSYSGQGGQFF.

The chain carries TRBV4-3 and TRBJ1-2; TRBD1 is a possible D gene (5 bases). Looked up from germline, CDR1 is LGHNA and CDR2 is YSLEER. The CDR3 contains 13 residues. V dropped 1 base and J dropped 7 bases, with 10 bases sitting between them. CDR3 in DNA: TGCGCCAGCAGCCAAGTCGGGGGTTTTGGCTACACCTTC. This sequence encodes CASSQVGGFGYTF.

Only a few counts were recorded for this clone. V and J are TRBV20-1 and TRBJ1-5; possibly TRBD1 for D (6 bases). The CDR3 is 11 amino acids. The ends were cut back, 5 bases at V and 11 bases at J, with 13 bases in the middle. Germline V lookup: CDR1 DFQATT, CDR2 SNEGSKA (reference sequence). The CDR3 nucleotides are TGCAGTGCTGCAGGGGTGAAAACCCAGCATTTT. Translated: CSAAGVKTQHF.

The chain employs TRBV2 and TRBJ1-2, with no clear D. The CDR3 sequence is 14 residues long. The V end lost 6 bases, the J end lost 8 bases, and 19 bases lay between the germline ends. CDR1 is SNHLY, CDR2 FYNNEI, per germline. CDR3 in amino acids: CASSGLMAQSGYTF. CDR3 nucleotides: TGTGCCAGCAGCGGATTAATGGCACAGTCAGGCTACACCTTC.